This TCR beta chain was captured in a study of blood T cell repertoires in COVID-19. In the study overall: Donors in the United States, Italy and Spain gave samples during acute or convalescent COVID-19. The cDNA or gDNA used as material had been derived from T cells, B-cell-depleted T cells, or PBMCs.

This table comes from immunoSEQ multiplex PCR, and its TCRdb copy is limited to in-frame clones, with some not included. The data hold some 150,000 clones, with 80% to 90% observed a single time. Trimming took 3 bases from V and 4 from J, leaving 11 bases between them. The CDR3 has 14 amino acids. Germline V gene sequence: CDR1 SGHRS, CDR2 YFSETQ. The sequence was collected from a woman aged 55-70 years who had recovered from COVID-19. The sequencing input was peripheral blood. The rearrangement uses TRBV5-1 and TRBJ1-3; the D gene is possibly TRBD1 (6 bases). The CDR3, as DNA: TGCGCCAGCAGCTCCGAGGGGGTGGGAAACACCATATATTTT. This translates into CASSSEGVGNTIYF.